Below, one TCR beta chain is given with its context. This record comes from a study of T cell changes during pregnancy in multiple sclerosis. Data came from immunoSEQ multiplex PCR; TCRdb stores just in-frame clones and leaves some out. The sample lists about 79,000 clones, over 80% occurring once. Per germline, CDR1 SGHVS and CDR2 FNYEAQ. This CDR3 has 15 amino acids. V was clipped by 1 base and J by 0 bases, with 10 bases between them. Material: CD4+ T cells from peripheral blood mononuclear cells, obtained in the second trimester of pregnancy. This clonotype originated in a female donor with multiple sclerosis, enrolled in a pregnancy study. The chain is built from TRBV7-6 and TRBJ2-7, with D perhaps matching TRBD2 (5 bases). The DNA of the CDR3 is TGTGCCAGCAGCTTAGATGAGGGTGTCTCCTACGAGCAGTACTTC. This sequence encodes CASSLDEGVSYEQYF.